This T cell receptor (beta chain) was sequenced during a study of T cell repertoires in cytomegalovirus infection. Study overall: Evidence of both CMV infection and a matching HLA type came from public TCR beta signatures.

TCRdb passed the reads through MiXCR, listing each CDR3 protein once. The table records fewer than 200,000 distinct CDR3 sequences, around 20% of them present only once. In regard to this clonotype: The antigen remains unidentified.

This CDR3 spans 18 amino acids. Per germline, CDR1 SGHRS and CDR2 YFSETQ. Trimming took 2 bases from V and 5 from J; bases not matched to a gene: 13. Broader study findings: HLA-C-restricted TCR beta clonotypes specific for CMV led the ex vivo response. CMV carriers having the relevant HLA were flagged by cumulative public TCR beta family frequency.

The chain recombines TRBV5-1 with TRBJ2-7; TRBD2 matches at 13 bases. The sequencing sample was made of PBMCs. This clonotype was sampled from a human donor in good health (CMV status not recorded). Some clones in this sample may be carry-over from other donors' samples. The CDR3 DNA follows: TGCGCCAGCAGCTTTGGACTAGCGGGGGTAAGAGTCGGGGACGAGCAGTACTTC. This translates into CASSFGLAGVRVGDEQYF.